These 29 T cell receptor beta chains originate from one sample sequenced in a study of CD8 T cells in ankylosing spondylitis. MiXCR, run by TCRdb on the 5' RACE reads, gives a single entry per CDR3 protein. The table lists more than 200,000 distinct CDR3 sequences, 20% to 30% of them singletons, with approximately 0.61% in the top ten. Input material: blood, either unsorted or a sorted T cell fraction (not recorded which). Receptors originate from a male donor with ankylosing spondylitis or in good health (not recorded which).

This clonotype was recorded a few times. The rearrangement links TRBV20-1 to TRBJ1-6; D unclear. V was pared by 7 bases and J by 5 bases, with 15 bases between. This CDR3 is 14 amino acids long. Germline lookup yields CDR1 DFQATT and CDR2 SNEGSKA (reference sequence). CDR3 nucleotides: TGCAGTGGTTCGGGCTCCAGAAATAATTCACCCCTCCACTTT. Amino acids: CSGSGSRNNSPLHF.

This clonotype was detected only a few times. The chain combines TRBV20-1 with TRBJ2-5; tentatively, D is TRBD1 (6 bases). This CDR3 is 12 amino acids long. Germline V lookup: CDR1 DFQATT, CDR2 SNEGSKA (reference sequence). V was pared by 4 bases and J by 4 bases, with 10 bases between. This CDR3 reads CSATAGAETQYF. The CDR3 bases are TGCAGTGCTACAGCAGGGGCAGAGACCCAGTACTTC.

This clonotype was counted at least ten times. CDR3 region: CASSYPMDRVDYGYTF. The CDR3 coding sequence is TGTGCCAGCAGTTACCCCATGGACAGGGTCGACTATGGCTACACCTTC. This chain links TRBV6-5 with TRBJ1-2, with 8 nucleotides matching TRBD1. The CDR3 runs to 16 residues. Germline CDR1 MNHEY, CDR2 SVGAGI. J gave up 3 bases and V 2 bases, and 8 bases lay outside the gene matches.

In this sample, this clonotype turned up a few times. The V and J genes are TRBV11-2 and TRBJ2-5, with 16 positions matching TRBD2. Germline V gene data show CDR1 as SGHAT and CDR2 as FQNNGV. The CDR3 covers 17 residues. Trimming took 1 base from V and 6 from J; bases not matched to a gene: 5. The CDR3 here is CASSLAGTSGGGQTQYF. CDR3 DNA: TGTGCCAGCAGCTTAGCCGGGACTAGCGGGGGGGGACAGACCCAGTACTTC.

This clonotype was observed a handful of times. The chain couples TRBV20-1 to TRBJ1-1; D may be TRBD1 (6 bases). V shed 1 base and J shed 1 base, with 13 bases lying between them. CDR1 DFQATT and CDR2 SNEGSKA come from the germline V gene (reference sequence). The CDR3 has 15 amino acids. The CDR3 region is CSARVGGPENTEAFF. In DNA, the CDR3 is TGCAGTGCTAGAGTCGGGGGCCCGGAGAACACTGAAGCTTTCTTT.

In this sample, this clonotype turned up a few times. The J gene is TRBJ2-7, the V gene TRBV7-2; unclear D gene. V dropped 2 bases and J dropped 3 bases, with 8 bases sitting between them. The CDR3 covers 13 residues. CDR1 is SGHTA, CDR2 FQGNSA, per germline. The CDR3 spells CASSLRRNYEQYF. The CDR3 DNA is TGTGCCAGCAGCTTACGTCGCAACTACGAGCAGTACTTC.

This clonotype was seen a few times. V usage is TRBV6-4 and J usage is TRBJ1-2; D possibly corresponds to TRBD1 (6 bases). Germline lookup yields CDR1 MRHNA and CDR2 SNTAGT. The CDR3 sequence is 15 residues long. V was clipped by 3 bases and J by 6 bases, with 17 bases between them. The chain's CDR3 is CASSDSERDNNGYTF. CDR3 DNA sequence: TGTGCCAGCAGTGATTCGGAAAGGGACAACAATGGCTACACCTTC.

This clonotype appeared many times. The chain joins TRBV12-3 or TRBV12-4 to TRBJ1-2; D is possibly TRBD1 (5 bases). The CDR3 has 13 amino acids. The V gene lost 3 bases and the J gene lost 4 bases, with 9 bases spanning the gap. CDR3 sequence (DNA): TGTGCCAGCAGTTTTTGGGGGGTCTATGGCTACACCTTC. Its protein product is CASSFWGVYGYTF.

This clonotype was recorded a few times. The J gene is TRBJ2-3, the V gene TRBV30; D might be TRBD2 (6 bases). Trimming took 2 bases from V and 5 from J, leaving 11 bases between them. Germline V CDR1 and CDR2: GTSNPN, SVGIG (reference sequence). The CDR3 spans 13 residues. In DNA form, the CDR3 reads TGTGCCTGGAGTATAATTAGCGGAGATACGCAGTATTTT. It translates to CAWSIISGDTQYF. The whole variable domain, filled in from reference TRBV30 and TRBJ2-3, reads SQTIHQWPATLVQPVGSPLSLECTVEGTSNPNLYWYRQAAGRGLQLLFYSVGIGQISSEVPQNLSASRPQDRQFILSSKKLLLSDSGFYLCAWSIISGDTQYFGPGTRLTVL.

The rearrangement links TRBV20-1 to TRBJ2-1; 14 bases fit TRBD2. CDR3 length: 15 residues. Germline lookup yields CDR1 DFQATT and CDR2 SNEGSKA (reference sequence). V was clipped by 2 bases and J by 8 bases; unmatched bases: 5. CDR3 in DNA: TGCAGTGCTAGACTGACTAGCGGGGGGGCAGATGAGCAGTTCTTC. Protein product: CSARLTSGGADEQFF.

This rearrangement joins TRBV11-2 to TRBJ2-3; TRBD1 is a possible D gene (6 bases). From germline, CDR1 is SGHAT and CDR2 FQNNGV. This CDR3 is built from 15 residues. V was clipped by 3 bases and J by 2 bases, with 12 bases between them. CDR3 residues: CASSFGQIYTDTQYF. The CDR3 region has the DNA TGTGCCAGCAGCTTCGGACAGATCTACACAGATACGCAGTATTTT.

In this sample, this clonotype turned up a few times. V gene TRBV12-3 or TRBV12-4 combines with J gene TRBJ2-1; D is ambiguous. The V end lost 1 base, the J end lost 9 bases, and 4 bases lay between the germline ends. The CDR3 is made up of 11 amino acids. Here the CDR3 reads CASSLVREQFF. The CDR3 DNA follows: TGTGCCAGCAGTTTAGTGCGTGAGCAGTTCTTC.

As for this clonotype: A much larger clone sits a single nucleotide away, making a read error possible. The CDR3 nucleotides read TGTGCCAGCAGCCCAACCGGGATAGAGATCAATGAGCAGTTCTTC. Translating gives CASSPTGIEINEQFF. The V gene is TRBV9, the J gene TRBJ2-1, with D possibly matching TRBD2 (5 bases). The CDR3 spans 15 residues. Trimming removed 4 bases from V and 6 bases from J, with 17 bases in between. The V gene's germline CDR1 is SGDLS and CDR2 YYNGEE.

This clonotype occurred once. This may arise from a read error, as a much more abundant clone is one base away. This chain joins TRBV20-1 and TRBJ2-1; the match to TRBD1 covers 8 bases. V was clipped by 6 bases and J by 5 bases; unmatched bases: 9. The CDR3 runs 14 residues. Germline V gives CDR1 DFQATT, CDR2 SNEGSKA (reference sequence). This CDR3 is CSAAETGAHNEQFF. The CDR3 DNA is TGCAGTGCCGCCGAGACAGGGGCCCACAATGAGCAGTTCTTC.

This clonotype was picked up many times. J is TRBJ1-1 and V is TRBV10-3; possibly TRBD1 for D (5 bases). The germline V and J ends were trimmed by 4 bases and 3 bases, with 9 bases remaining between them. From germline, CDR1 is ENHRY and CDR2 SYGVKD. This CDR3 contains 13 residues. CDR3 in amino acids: CAISGQRDTEAFF. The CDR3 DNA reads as TGTGCCATCAGTGGACAGAGGGACACTGAAGCTTTCTTT.

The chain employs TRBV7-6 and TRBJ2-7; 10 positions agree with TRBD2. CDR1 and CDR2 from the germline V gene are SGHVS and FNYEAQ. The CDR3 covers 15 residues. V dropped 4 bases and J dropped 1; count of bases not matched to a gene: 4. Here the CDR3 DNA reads TGTGCCAGCAGCTCCGAAGCGGGGGGGTCCTACGAGCAGTACTTC. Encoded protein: CASSSEAGGSYEQYF.

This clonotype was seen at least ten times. The CDR3: CASSFEAQETQYF. CDR3 DNA sequence: TGTGCCAGCAGCTTTGAGGCCCAAGAGACCCAGTACTTC. The chain joins TRBV5-6 to TRBJ2-5; D not certain. The germline V gene has CDR1 SGHDT and CDR2 YYEEEE. The CDR3 totals 13 residues. V was trimmed by 2 bases and J by 1 base, leaving 6 bases between them.

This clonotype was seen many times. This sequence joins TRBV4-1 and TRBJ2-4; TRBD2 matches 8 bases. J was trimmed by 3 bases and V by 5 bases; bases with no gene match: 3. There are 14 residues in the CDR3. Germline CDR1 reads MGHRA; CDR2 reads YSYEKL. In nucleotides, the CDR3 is TGCGCCAGCAGCTCGGGGGGGATCAAAAACATTCAGTACTTC. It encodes CASSSGGIKNIQYF.

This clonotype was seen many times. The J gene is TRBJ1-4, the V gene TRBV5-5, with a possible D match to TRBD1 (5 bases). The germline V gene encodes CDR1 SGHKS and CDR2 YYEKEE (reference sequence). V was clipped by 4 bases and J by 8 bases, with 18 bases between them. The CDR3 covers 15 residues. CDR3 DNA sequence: TGTGCCAGCAGCCCTCACGCGACAGATCAAGAAAAACTGTTTTTT. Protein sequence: CASSPHATDQEKLFF.

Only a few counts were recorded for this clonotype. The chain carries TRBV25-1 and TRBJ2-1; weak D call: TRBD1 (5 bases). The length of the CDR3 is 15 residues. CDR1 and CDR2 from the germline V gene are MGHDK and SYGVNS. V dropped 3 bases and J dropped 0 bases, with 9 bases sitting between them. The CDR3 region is CASSEAGRSYNEQFF. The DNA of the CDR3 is TGTGCCAGCAGTGAGGCAGGGCGCTCCTACAATGAGCAGTTCTTC.

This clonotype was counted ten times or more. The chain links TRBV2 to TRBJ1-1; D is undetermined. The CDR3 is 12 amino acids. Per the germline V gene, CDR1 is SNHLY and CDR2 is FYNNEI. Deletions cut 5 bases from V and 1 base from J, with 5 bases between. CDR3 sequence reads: CASSRQNTEAFF. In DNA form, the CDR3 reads TGTGCCAGCAGTCGACAGAACACTGAAGCTTTCTTT.

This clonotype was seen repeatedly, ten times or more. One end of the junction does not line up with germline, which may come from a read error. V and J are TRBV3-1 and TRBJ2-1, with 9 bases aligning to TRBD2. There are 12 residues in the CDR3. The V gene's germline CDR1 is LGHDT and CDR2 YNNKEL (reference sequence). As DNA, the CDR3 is TGTGCCAGCCGCCAGGGGCGGGGGGGTCTGTTCTTC. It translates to CASRQGRGGLFF.

DNA for the CDR3: TGTGCCAGCAGTTCCTTCGGGGCAGAGACCCAGTACTTC. Amino acids: CASSSFGAETQYF. The chain is built from TRBV12-3 or TRBV12-4 and TRBJ2-5; D could derive from TRBD1 or TRBD2 (5 bases each). The CDR3 loop spans 13 amino acids. The V gene lost 4 bases and the J gene lost 4 bases, with 10 bases spanning the gap.

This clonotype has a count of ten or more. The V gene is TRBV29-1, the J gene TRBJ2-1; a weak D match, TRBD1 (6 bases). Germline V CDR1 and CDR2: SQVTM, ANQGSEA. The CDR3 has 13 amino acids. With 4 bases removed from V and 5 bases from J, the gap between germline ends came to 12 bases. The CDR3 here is CSVGGRGHNEQFF. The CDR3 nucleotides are TGCAGCGTTGGGGGCAGGGGACACAATGAGCAGTTCTTC.

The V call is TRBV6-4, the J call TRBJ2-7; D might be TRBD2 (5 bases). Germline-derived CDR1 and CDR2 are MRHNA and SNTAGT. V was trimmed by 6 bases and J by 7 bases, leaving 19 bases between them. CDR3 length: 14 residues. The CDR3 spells CASSPTDDYGEQYF. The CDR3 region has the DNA TGTGCCAGCAGCCCCACTGATGACTACGGGGAGCAGTACTTC.

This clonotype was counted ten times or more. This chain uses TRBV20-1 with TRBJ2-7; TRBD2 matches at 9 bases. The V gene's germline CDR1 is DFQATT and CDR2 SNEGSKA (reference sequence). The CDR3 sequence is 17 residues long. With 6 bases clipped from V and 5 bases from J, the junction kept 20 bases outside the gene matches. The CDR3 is CSATLVRLAGNIHEQYF. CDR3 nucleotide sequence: TGCAGTGCGACCCTGGTGCGGCTAGCGGGAAACATCCACGAGCAGTACTTC.

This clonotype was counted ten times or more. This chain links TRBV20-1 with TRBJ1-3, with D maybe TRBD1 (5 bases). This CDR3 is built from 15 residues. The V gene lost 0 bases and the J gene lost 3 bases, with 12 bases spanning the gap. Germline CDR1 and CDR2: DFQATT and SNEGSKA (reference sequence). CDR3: CSARDGGTNGNTIYF. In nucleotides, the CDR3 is TGCAGTGCTAGAGATGGGGGAACGAATGGAAACACCATATATTTT.

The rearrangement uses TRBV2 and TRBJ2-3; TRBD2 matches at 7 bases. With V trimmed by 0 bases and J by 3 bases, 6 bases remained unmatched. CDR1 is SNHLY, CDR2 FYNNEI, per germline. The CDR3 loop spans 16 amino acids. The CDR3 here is CASSEAGGSGTDTQYF. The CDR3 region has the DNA TGTGCCAGCAGTGAAGCGGGGGGGAGCGGGACAGATACGCAGTATTTT.

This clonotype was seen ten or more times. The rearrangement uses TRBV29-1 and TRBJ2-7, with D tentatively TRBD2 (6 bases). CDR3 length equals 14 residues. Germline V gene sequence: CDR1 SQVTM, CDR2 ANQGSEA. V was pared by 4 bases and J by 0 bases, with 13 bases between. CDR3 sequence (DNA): TGCAGCGTTGTCCGGGGGACGAGCTCCTACGAGCAGTACTTC. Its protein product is CSVVRGTSSYEQYF.